These T cell receptor beta chains were read from a single sample in a study of shared clonotypes between healthy human individuals. Generated by immunoSEQ multiplex PCR, the TCRdb table keeps only in-frame clones and is missing some. The data show approximately 340,000 clones, with 74% seen just once and around a tenth held by the top ten. The sequenced sample was memory CD4+ T cells sorted from blood. The receptors shown here come from a man aged 30 to 39 in good health. CDR3s include the opening cysteine and the closing phenylalanine or tryptophan. A D gene is named only where the DNA matches it firmly. Size is stated for part of the rows, as once, few or many counts, or as a class when the clone is expanded.

>TRBD1|TRBV7-2|-|TRBJ1-1
TGTGCCAGCAGCTTTGAGACAGGGAGGCTGAACACTGAAGCTTTCTTT
CASSFETGRLNTEAFF
>-|TRBV5-1|-|TRBJ1-2
TGCGCCAGCAGCTTGGTACAGGGTGACAGCTATGGCTACACCTTC
CASSLVQGDSYGYTF
>-|TRBV7-9|-|TRBJ2-2
TGTGCCAGCAGGAGTGGGAGAGGGTTAAGTGCCGGGGAGCTGTTTTTT
CASRSGRGLSAGELFF
>-|TRBV29-1|many|TRBJ2-7
TGCAGCGTTGAAGGGGGGAGTGGGGCCAACGAGCAGTACTTC
CSVEGGSGANEQYF
>-|TRBV7-9|once|TRBJ1-1
TGTGCCAGCAGCAATGACCCCCCCGGTCTCACTGAAGCTTTCTTT
CASSNDPPGLTEAFF
>TRBD2|TRBV4-1|-|TRBJ2-7
TGCGCCAGCAGCCTCGGGACTAGCGGGAGGGACTACGAGCAGTACTTC
CASSLGTSGRDYEQYF
>-|TRBV6-5|-|TRBJ1-1
TGTGCCAGCAGTCAAGGACTAGGGGCTGAAGCTTTCTTT
CASSQGLGAEAFF
>TRBD1|TRBV28|-|TRBJ1-3
TGTGCCAGCAGTTCTGAGGCAGGGGGAAATTTCTCTGGAAACACCATATATTTT
CASSSEAGGNFSGNTIYF
>TRBD2|TRBV19|-|TRBJ2-3
TGTGCCAGTAGGTTAGCGGGAGCAGATACGCAGTATTTT
CASRLAGADTQYF
>-|TRBV28|-|TRBJ1-2
TGTGCCAGCAGTTTACCAAGATCCGGAGGGCAGGGTAGTGATGGCTACACCTTC
CASSLPRSGGQGSDGYTF
>TRBD2|TRBV5-1|-|TRBJ2-1
TGCGCCAGCAGCTTACCTAGCGGGAGTGCCAATGAGCAGTTCTTC
CASSLPSGSANEQFF
>-|TRBV11-2|-|TRBJ2-4
TGTGCCAGCAGCTTAGATCGGGCGGCTCTGGGGTACTTC
CASSLDRAALGYF
>-|TRBV18|once|TRBJ1-5
TGTGCCAGCTCACCATTACCGTCCTCTAATCAGCCCCAGCATTTT
CASSPLPSSNQPQHF
>TRBD1|TRBV7-2|-|TRBJ1-2
TGTGCCAGCAGCTTAGGTTGGTCTTTGACAGGGACAAATGGCTACACCTTC
CASSLGWSLTGTNGYTF
>-|TRBV7-2|-|TRBJ2-2
TGTGCCAGCAGCTTAGAACTGAACACCGGGGAGCTGTTTTTT
CASSLELNTGELFF
>TRBD2|TRBV6-6|few|TRBJ2-7
TGTGCCAGCAGACCATACTTAGCGGGAGGTTTAAGCGAGCAGTACTTC
CASRPYLAGGLSEQYF
>TRBD1|TRBV5-1|-|TRBJ1-2
TGCGCCAGCAGCTTGGGGGACAGAATTAACTATGGCTACACCTTC
CASSLGDRINYGYTF
>-|TRBV6-1|-|TRBJ2-7
TGTGCCAGCAGCCCGCACGGCTACGAGCAGTACTTC
CASSPHGYEQYF
>-|TRBV6-6|-|TRBJ1-1
TGTGCCAGCAGTGTTGGACGGGGGAACACTGAAGCTTTCTTT
CASSVGRGNTEAFF
>-|TRBV5-4|-|TRBJ2-7
TGTGCCAGCAGCTTGCTGGCGACCGGGGGCTCCTACGAGCAGTACTTC
CASSLLATGGSYEQYF
>-|TRBV7-3|few|TRBJ1-3
TGTGCCAGCAGCTTGGGGTCAGGGCGTGGAAACACCATATATTTT
CASSLGSGRGNTIYF
>-|TRBV5-6|-|TRBJ2-7
TGTGCCAGCAGTCTCCGGACGGGACAACTCTACGAGCAGTACTTC
CASSLRTGQLYEQYF
>-|TRBV28|-|TRBJ2-6
TGTGCCAGCACAATGACGGGGGCGCACGGGGCCAACGTCCTGACTTTC
CASTMTGAHGANVLTF
>-|TRBV5-1|-|TRBJ2-1
TGCGCCAGCAGCTTGATGACTAGCTCCTACAATGAGCAGTTCTTC
CASSLMTSSYNEQFF
>-|TRBV5-5|-|TRBJ2-5
TGTGCCAGCAGCGTCACCGGGACTCCCGAGACCCAGTACTTC
CASSVTGTPETQYF
>-|TRBV15|once|TRBJ2-3
TGTGCCACCAGCAGTAGTGGTGGGAGTGGAACAGATACGCAGTATTTT
CATSSSGGSGTDTQYF
>-|TRBV7-2|-|TRBJ1-5
TGTGCCAGCAGCTTAAGGGGACAGCCCCAGCATTTT
CASSLRGQPQHF
>TRBD2|TRBV28|-|TRBJ2-2
TGTGCCAGCAGTTCCTATAATCTAGCGGGAGACGGGGAGCTGTTTTTT
CASSSYNLAGDGELFF
>-|TRBV14|-|TRBJ1-1
TGTGCCAGCAGCCAAAAAGGAGGGTACACTGAAGCTTTCTTT
CASSQKGGYTEAFF
>TRBD2|TRBV11-1|-|TRBJ2-7
TGTGCCAGCAGCCCAGGGACTAGCGGACTATTCTCCTACGAGCAGTACTTC
CASSPGTSGLFSYEQYF
>TRBD2|TRBV15|few|TRBJ2-7
TGTGCCACCAGCAGGTCACTAGCGGGAGCCCACGAGCAGTACTTC
CATSRSLAGAHEQYF
>-|TRBV30|-|TRBJ2-7
TGTGCCTGGAGGGGGGACCGGCCCTACGAGCAGTACTTC
CAWRGDRPYEQYF
>TRBD2|TRBV19|few|TRBJ2-5
TGTGCCAGTAGTCCCCAGAGACTAGCGGGAGGAGAGACCCAGTACTTC
CASSPQRLAGGETQYF
>-|TRBV27|many|TRBJ2-7
TGTGCCAGCAGAGATACAGGGAGCTCCTACGAGCAGTACTTC
CASRDTGSSYEQYF
>-|TRBV18|-|TRBJ1-5
TGTGCCAGCTCACCGGTGGGTGCAGGGAGCAATCAGCCCCAGCATTTT
CASSPVGAGSNQPQHF